A single sample is the source of the 20 T cell receptor beta chains below, sequenced in a study of CD8+CD57+ T cells in acquired aplastic anemia. TCR beta VDJ and CDR3 profiles were obtained from a genomic DNA template. TCRdb called the reads again in MiXCR, with one record for every CDR3 protein. This sample has 180,000 or so distinct CDR3 sequences; about half occur once, and the top ten carry under 2%. Only patients with CD8+CD57+ cell expansion on flow cytometry were chosen for sequencing. Sample: sorted CD4+, CD8+, or CD8+CD57+ T cells (not recorded which) from PBMCs. Every receptor here comes from a human donor with aplastic anemia.

This clonotype was seen more than once but under ten times. Being one base from a much bigger clone, this may be a read error. The chain is built from TRBV11-1 and TRBJ2-1, with 8 bases aligning to TRBD1. The CDR3 contains 16 residues. CDR1 is SGHAT and CDR2 is FQDESV in the germline V gene (reference sequence). CDR3 in DNA: TGTACCAGCAGCTTAGCTGGGGGGCAGGGGGCTAATGAGCAGTTCTTC. Translated, it gives CTSSLAGGQGANEQFF.

The rearrangement links TRBV3-1 to TRBJ1-5; D unresolved. Germline V gene sequence: CDR1 LGHDT, CDR2 YNNKEL (reference sequence). The CDR3 runs to 12 residues. V shed 2 bases and J shed 11 bases, with 10 bases lying between them. The CDR3 protein is CASSQKAGSQHF. CDR3 DNA: TGTGCCAGCAGCCAAAAGGCAGGTTCCCAGCATTTT.

The chain carries TRBV2 and TRBJ2-5; D is unresolved. The CDR3 length is 14 residues. Trimming took 7 bases from V and 4 from J, leaving 16 bases between them. Germline CDR1 reads SNHLY; CDR2 reads FYNNEI. The CDR3 here is CASINDRRRETQYF. As DNA, the CDR3 is TGTGCCAGCATTAATGATAGGCGGAGAGAGACCCAGTACTTC. The full variable domain, rest sourced from reference TRBV2 and TRBJ2-5, is EPEVTQTPSHQVTQMGQEVILRCVPISNHLYFYWYRQILGQKVEFLVSFYNNEISEKSEIFDDQFSVERPDGSNFTLKIRSTKLEDSAMYFCASINDRRRETQYFGPGTRLLVL.

In its sample, this clonotype was seen a few times. The chain combines TRBV27 with TRBJ1-2, with D tentatively TRBD1 (5 bases). This CDR3 region has 13 residues. Germline CDR1 reads MNHEY; CDR2 reads SMNVEV (reference sequence). V shed 5 bases and J shed 7 bases, with 14 bases lying between them. This CDR3 reads CASSRDPRAGYTF. CDR3 coding DNA: TGTGCCAGCAGTCGGGACCCTAGGGCTGGCTACACCTTC.

The J gene is TRBJ2-7, the V gene TRBV2; 11 bases are shared with TRBD2. V was clipped by 4 bases and J by 5 bases; unmatched bases: 7. The CDR3 totals 15 residues. The germline CDR1 and CDR2 sequences are SNHLY and FYNNEI. CDR3 sequence (DNA): TGTGCCAGCAGTGTCTTAGCGGGGGGGCCCCACGAGCAGTACTTC. Its translation: CASSVLAGGPHEQYF.

This clonotype showed up many times. The chain links TRBV5-1 to TRBJ1-3; 10 bases match TRBD1. The CDR3 is 17 residues long. The germline V gene encodes CDR1 SGHRS and CDR2 YFSETQ. V shed 1 base, J shed 4 bases, and the junction held 8 bases outside the gene matches. The CDR3: CASSLRGTGANGNTIYF. The CDR3 nucleotides read TGCGCCAGCAGCTTGAGAGGGACAGGGGCTAACGGAAACACCATATATTTT.

This clonotype appeared a few times. The J gene is TRBJ2-7, the V gene TRBV2; 16 bases are a match to TRBD2. After removal of 3 bases from V and 1 base from J, the junction contained 0 bases not matched to a gene. Germline V gene sequence: CDR1 SNHLY, CDR2 FYNNEI. This CDR3 spans 16 amino acids. The CDR3 DNA reads TGTGCCAGCAGTGAGGGACTAGCGGGAGGGTCCTACGAGCAGTACTTC. This gives the protein CASSEGLAGGSYEQYF.

As regards this clonotype: Likely a read error: the CDR3 ends without its conserved phenylalanine or tryptophan. J is TRBJ2-1 and V is TRBV3-1; the match to TRBD2 covers 7 bases. CDR1 and CDR2 (germline): LGHDT, YNNKEL (reference sequence). There are 13 residues in the CDR3. The V and J ends lost 0 bases and 10 bases, in that order; junction bases with no gene match: 3. For the CDR3, the DNA is TGTGCCAGCAGCCAAGACCGCGGGAGAGAGCAGTTCCTC. Protein product: CASSQDRGREQFL.

The rearrangement uses TRBV2 and TRBJ1-2; D gene ambiguous. The V gene lost 2 bases and the J gene lost 4 bases, with 8 bases spanning the gap. This CDR3 comprises 13 residues. Germline V lookup: CDR1 SNHLY, CDR2 FYNNEI. The CDR3 here is CASSETAGYGYTF. The DNA of the CDR3 is TGTGCCAGCAGTGAAACGGCAGGCTATGGCTACACCTTC.

This clonotype showed up just a few times. The chain employs TRBV7-6 and TRBJ2-7; D not certain. This CDR3 has 14 amino acids. Per germline, CDR1 SGHVS and CDR2 FNYEAQ. Deletions cut 4 bases from V and 1 base from J, with 11 bases between. The CDR3 DNA is TGTGCCAGCAGCTCAACCGCCAGTTCCTACGAGCAGTACTTC. The encoded protein is CASSSTASSYEQYF.

This clonotype turned up a few times. The chain combines TRBV30 with TRBJ1-2, with TRBD1 as a possible D gene (5 bases). CDR3 length: 13 amino acids. Trimming pared 0 bases from V and 8 bases from J, leaving 13 bases between. Germline CDR1 and CDR2: GTSNPN and SVGIG (reference sequence). Here the CDR3 reads CAWSVTPRGGYTF. In nucleotides, the CDR3 is TGTGCCTGGAGTGTGACCCCGAGGGGAGGCTACACCTTC.

This clonotype was detected once. The CDR3 bases are TGCAGTGCTGGGACTAGCGGGGGGAAGCAGTTCTTC. Its translation is CSAGTSGGKQFF. This chain joins TRBV20-1 and TRBJ2-1; 15 bases agree with TRBD2. CDR3 length equals 12 residues. Germline V gene lookup returns CDR1 DFQATT and CDR2 SNEGSKA (reference sequence). Unmatched junction bases numbered 1, after V lost 5 bases and J lost 11 bases.

The chain couples TRBV4-1 to TRBJ2-5; 7 nucleotides agree with TRBD1. Germline V lookup: CDR1 MGHRA, CDR2 YSYEKL. V lost 0 bases, J lost 5 bases, and 9 bases stayed unmatched. This CDR3 is built from 16 residues. CDR3 amino acids: CASSQDWDSLVETQYF. The CDR3 DNA reads as TGCGCCAGCAGCCAAGATTGGGACAGTCTAGTGGAGACCCAGTACTTC.

This sequence joins TRBV7-2 and TRBJ1-1, with a tentative D call TRBD1 (5 bases). The ends were cut back, 3 bases at V and 5 bases at J, with 13 bases in the middle. The germline V gene has CDR1 SGHTA and CDR2 FQGNSA. The CDR3 runs to 14 residues. As DNA, the CDR3 is TGTGCCAGCAGCTTCTCCGGGACGGGGACTGAAGCTTTCTTT. Translation: CASSFSGTGTEAFF.

Comment on this clonotype: This may arise from a read error, as a much more abundant clone is one base away. V usage is TRBV6-1 and J usage is TRBJ1-2; 8 bases align to TRBD1. J gave up 7 bases and V 4 bases, and 11 bases lay outside the gene matches. The CDR3 sequence is 15 residues long. Germline CDR1 is MNHNS and CDR2 is SASEGT. CDR3 bases: TGTGCCAGCAGTGCCTTAGTGACAGGGGTAGTTGGCTACACCTTC. Protein: CASSALVTGVVGYTF.

The chain couples TRBV7-2 to TRBJ1-3; weak D call: TRBD1 (5 bases). Looked up from germline, CDR1 is SGHTA and CDR2 is FQGNSA. Trimming took off 5 bases at V and 4 bases at J, with 9 bases between the two ends. This CDR3 is built from 13 residues. This chain's CDR3 is CASSAGRGNTIYF. CDR3 in DNA: TGTGCCAGCAGCGCGGGGCGGGGAAACACCATATATTTT.

V and J are TRBV19 and TRBJ1-2, with 8 bases that match TRBD1. CDR1 and CDR2 (germline): LNHDA, SQIVND (reference sequence). CDR3 size: 14 residues. V shed 5 bases and J 4 bases; nucleotides not matched to a gene: 6. The CDR3, as DNA: TGTGCCAGTAGTCCGTCGGACAGGGCCTATGGCTACACCTTC. Translating it yields CASSPSDRAYGYTF.

This clonotype occurred a few times. The rearrangement joins TRBV20-1 to TRBJ2-7, with D hard to call. There are 12 residues in the CDR3. V was shortened by 6 bases and J by 2 bases, with 11 bases between the two germline ends. Germline loops: CDR1 DFQATT, CDR2 SNEGSKA (reference sequence). The DNA of the CDR3 is TGCAGTGCCCCCGGACCGACCTACGAGCAGTACTTC. It specifies CSAPGPTYEQYF.

On this clonotype itself: Given a much more abundant clone one base away, this may be a read error. The chain links TRBV6-1 to TRBJ1-2, with 12 bases identical to TRBD1. The CDR3 has 15 residues. Germline CDR1 reads MNHNS; CDR2 reads SASEGT. The CDR3 region is CASREGQGANYGHTF. The CDR3 DNA is TGTGCCAGCAGAGAGGGACAGGGGGCAAACTATGGCCACACCTTC.

This clonotype was seen many times. The chain uses TRBV6-1 and TRBJ2-7; weak D call: TRBD1 (6 bases). Germline V lookup: CDR1 MNHNS, CDR2 SASEGT. This CDR3 is built from 17 residues. The V end was cut by 6 bases, the J end by 2 bases, with 23 bases between. CDR3 nucleotides: TGTGCCAGCAGCGCTATTAGAGGAGAAAAGGGGGCCTACGAGCAGTACTTC. Translation gives CASSAIRGEKGAYEQYF.